These T cell receptor beta chains were read from a single sample in a study of CXCR3-negative and CXCR3-positive naive CD8 T cells. Each CDR3 protein gets one entry in TCRdb, which reprocessed the 5' RACE reads and gives no DNA. The sample table sets out tens of thousands of distinct CDR3 sequences. Material: naive CXCR3- CD8+ T cells from blood. The origin of the receptors is a human donor in good health. Some clones in this sample may be carry-over from other donors' samples. CDR3s include the opening cysteine and the closing phenylalanine or tryptophan.

CDR3 protein	V gene	J gene
CASSLGWGQGYNEQFF	TRBV7-7	TRBJ2-1
CASSQDQGLGNEQFF	TRBV14	TRBJ2-1
CSVESYGGYNEQFF	TRBV29-1	TRBJ2-1
CASRRNVRGQETQYF	TRBV6-5	TRBJ2-5
CAGSGTSGVHEQYF	TRBV6-2/TRBV6-3	TRBJ2-7
CATQRQDPPSYGYTF	TRBV24-1	TRBJ1-2
CASSPHLGLGETQYF	TRBV7-2	TRBJ2-5
CASKSPGRTEAFF	TRBV12-3/TRBV12-4	TRBJ1-1
CASSQDPQRGEWVTDTQYF	TRBV4-2	TRBJ2-3
CASNPNRGFQPQHF	TRBV6-2/TRBV6-3	TRBJ1-5
CASSQVNEGIANYGYTF	TRBV14	TRBJ1-2
CASSLSRTGELFF	TRBV5-1	TRBJ2-2
CASSLLVAGVHEQYF	TRBV7-3	TRBJ2-7
CATSEGVGGGYNEQFF	TRBV24-1	TRBJ2-1
CASSTSGANTGELFF	TRBV6-5	TRBJ2-2
CASSLLPAGDLTGELFF	TRBV5-1	TRBJ2-2
CATSRDTRGNTIYF	TRBV15	TRBJ1-3
CASSPREQGSYGELFF	TRBV7-7	TRBJ2-2
CASSLVELAANEQFF	TRBV7-9	TRBJ2-1
CASTQWRTGASPLHF	TRBV6-5	TRBJ1-6
CSGRDRARTDTYNEQFF	TRBV29-1	TRBJ2-1
CAIRYGGASGGHYTDTQYF	TRBV10-3	TRBJ2-3
CSARDLLGPYNEQFF	TRBV20-1	TRBJ2-1
CSALVNPTYEQYF	TRBV20-1	TRBJ2-7
CASTPGGYSYNEQFF	TRBV27	TRBJ2-1
CASSPRYETANYGYTF	TRBV14	TRBJ1-2
CASSLAGGLASGGEF	TRBV7-9	TRBJ2-7
CASRDRINEQFF	TRBV28	TRBJ2-1
CASSPLLGDYSYSYNEQFF	TRBV4-3	TRBJ2-1
CSVDAGWRGSTDTQYF	TRBV29-1	TRBJ2-3